This T cell receptor beta chain derives from a study of T cell responses to AZD1222 COVID-19 vaccine. Study results and limitations: Spike-specific TCR depth and breadth grew after two AZD1222 doses. Targets within unmutated variant regions were reportedly found for nearly half of spike-specific TCRs.

The table came from immunoSEQ multiplex PCR; TCRdb's copy has only in-frame clones and leaves some out. Found here are about 97,000 clones, more than 85% of them singletons; the top ten hold 16%. This clone has more than one count but fewer than ten. Antigen: not known. Trimming left V 7 bases short and J 1 base short, with 7 bases between. Per germline, CDR1 GTSNPN and CDR2 SVGIG (reference sequence). The CDR3 has 12 amino acids. This TCR came from an adult in good health. The sequences come from peripheral blood, collected on day 0 of AZD1222 vaccination. V gene TRBV30 combines with J gene TRBJ2-2; a weak D match, TRBD1 (6 bases). Here the CDR3 reads CASTGNTGELFF. As DNA, the CDR3 is TGTGCCTCGACAGGGAACACCGGGGAGCTGTTTTTT.